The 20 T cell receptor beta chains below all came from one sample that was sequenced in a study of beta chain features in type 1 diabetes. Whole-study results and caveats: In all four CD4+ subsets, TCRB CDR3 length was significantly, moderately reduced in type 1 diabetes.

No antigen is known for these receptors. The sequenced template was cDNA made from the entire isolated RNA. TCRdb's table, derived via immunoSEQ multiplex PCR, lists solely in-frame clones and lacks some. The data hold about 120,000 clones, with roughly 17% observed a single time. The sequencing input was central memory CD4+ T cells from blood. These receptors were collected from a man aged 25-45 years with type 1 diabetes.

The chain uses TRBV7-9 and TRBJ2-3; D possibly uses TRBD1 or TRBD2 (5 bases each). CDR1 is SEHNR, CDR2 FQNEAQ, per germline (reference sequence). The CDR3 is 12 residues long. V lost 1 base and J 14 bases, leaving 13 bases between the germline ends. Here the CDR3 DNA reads TGTGCCAGCAGCTTAGAGGGGCGCGGAGGGTATTTT. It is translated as CASSLEGRGGYF.

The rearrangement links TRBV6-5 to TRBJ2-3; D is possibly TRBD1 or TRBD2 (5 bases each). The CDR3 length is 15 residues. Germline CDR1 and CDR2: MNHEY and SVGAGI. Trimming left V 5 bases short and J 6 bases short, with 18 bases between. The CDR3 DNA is TGTGCCAGCAGTCGACTTGGGGGAGAGGCCGATACGCAGTATTTT. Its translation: CASSRLGGEADTQYF.

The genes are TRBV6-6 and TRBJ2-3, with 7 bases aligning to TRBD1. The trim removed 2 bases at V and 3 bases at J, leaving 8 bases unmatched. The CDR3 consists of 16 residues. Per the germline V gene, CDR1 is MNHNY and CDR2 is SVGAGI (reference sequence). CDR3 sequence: CASSYGNRGKTDTQYF. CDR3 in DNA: TGTGCCAGCAGTTACGGTAACAGGGGAAAAACAGATACGCAGTATTTT.

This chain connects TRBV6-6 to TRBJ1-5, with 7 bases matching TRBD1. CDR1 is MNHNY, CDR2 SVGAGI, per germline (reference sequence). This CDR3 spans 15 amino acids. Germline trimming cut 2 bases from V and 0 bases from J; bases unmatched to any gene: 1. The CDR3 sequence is CASSYTGDSNQPQHF. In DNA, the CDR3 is TGTGCCAGCAGTTACACAGGGGATAGCAATCAGCCCCAGCATTTT.

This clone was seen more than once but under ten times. CDR3 sequence reads: CASSLDYVSYEQYF. CDR3 bases: TGTGCCAGCAGCTTGGACTACGTTTCCTACGAGCAGTACTTC. This sequence joins TRBV7-2 and TRBJ2-7; a possible D gene is TRBD2 (6 bases). The germline gives CDR1 SGHTA, CDR2 FQGNSA. The CDR3 length is 14 residues. Deletions cut 3 bases from V and 1 base from J, with 10 bases between.

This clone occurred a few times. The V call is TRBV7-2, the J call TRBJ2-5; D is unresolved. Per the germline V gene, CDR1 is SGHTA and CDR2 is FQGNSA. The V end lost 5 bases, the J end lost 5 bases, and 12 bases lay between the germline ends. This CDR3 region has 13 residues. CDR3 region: CASSRPDGETQYF. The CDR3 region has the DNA TGTGCCAGCAGCCGTCCAGATGGGGAGACCCAGTACTTC.

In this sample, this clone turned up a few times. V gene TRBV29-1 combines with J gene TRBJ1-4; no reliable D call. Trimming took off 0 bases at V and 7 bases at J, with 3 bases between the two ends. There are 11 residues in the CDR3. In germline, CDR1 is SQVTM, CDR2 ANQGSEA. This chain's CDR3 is CSVEEAEKLFF. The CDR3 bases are TGCAGCGTTGAAGAAGCTGAAAAACTGTTTTTT.

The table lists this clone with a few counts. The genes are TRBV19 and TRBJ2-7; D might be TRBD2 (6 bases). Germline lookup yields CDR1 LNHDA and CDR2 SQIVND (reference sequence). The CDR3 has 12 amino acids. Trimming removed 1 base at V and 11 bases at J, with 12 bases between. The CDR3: CASSIAGGAEYF. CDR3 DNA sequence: TGTGCCAGTAGTATAGCAGGAGGGGCGGAGTACTTC.

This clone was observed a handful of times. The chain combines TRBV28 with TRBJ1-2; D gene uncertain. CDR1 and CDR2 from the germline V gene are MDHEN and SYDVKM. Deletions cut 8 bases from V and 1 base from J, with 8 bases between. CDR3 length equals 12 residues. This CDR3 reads CASGEYNYGYTF. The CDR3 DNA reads TGTGCCAGCGGGGAATATAACTATGGCTACACCTTC.

DNA for the CDR3: TGTGCCAGCAGCCCGGAATTCCTAGCGGGGGGATTCACAGATACGCAGTATTTT. It is translated as CASSPEFLAGGFTDTQYF. The gene calls are TRBV4-2 and TRBJ2-3; 11 bases map to TRBD2. Trimming took 4 bases from V and 2 from J; bases not matched to a gene: 11. There are 18 residues in the CDR3. Germline-derived CDR1 and CDR2 are LGHNA and YNFKEQ.

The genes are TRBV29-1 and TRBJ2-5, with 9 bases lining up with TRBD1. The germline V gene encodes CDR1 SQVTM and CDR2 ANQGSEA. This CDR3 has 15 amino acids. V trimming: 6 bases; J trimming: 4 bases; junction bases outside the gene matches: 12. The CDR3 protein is CSVLRDREWGETQYF. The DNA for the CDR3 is TGCAGCGTACTCCGGGACAGGGAGTGGGGAGAGACCCAGTACTTC.

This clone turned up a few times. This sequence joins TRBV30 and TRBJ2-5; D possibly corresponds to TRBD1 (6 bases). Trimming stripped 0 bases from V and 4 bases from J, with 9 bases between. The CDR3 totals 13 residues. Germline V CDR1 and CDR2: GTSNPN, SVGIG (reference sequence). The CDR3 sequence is CAWSVAGVETQYF. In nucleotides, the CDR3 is TGTGCCTGGAGTGTGGCAGGGGTAGAGACCCAGTACTTC. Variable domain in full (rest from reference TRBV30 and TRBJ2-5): SQTIHQWPATLVQPVGSPLSLECTVEGTSNPNLYWYRQAAGRGLQLLFYSVGIGQISSEVPQNLSASRPQDRQFILSSKKLLLSDSGFYLCAWSVAGVETQYFGPGTRLLVL.

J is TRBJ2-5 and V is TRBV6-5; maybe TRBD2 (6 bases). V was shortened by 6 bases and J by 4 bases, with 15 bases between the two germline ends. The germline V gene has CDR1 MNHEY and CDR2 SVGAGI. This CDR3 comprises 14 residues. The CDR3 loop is CASRNRQGGETQYF. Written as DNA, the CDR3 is TGTGCCAGCAGGAACAGGCAGGGAGGAGAGACCCAGTACTTC.

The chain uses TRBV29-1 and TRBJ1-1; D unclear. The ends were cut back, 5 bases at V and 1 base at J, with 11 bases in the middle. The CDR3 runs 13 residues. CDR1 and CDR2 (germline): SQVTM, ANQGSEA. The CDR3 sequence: CSVRRDQNTEAFF. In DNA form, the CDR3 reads TGCAGCGTTAGAAGGGATCAGAACACTGAAGCTTTCTTT.

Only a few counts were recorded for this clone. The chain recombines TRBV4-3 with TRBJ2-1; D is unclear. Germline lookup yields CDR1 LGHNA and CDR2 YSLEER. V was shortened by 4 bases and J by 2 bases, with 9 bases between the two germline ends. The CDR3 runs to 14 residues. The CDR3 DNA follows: TGCGCCAGCAGCCGCGAAGAAGCCTACAATGAGCAGTTCTTC. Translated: CASSREEAYNEQFF.

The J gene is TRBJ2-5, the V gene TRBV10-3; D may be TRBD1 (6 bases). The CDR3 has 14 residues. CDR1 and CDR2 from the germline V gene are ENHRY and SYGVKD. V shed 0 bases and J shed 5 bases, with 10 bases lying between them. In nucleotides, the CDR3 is TGTGCCATCAGTGAGTCGTCAGGGGTGGAGACCCAGTACTTC. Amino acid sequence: CAISESSGVETQYF.

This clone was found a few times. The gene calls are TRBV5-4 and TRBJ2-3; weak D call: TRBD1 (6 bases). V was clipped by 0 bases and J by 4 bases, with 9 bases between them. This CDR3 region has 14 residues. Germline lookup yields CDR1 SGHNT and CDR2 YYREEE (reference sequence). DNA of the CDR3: TGTGCCAGCAGCTTGGAACAGGGATCAGATACGCAGTATTTT. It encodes CASSLEQGSDTQYF.

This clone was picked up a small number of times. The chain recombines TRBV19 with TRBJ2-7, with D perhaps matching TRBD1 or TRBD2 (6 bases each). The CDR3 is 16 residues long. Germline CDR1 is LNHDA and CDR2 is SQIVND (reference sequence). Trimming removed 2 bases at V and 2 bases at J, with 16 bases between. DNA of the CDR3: TGTGCCAGTAGTATACGCGCAGGAGGGGACACCTACGAGCAGTACTTC. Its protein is CASSIRAGGDTYEQYF.

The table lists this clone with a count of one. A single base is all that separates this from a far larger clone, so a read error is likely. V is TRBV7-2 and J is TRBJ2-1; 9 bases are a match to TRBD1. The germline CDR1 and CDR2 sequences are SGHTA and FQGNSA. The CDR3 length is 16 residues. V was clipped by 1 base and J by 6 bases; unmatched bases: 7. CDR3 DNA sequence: TGTGCCAGCAGCTTAGGGGGACAGGGTTGCTCCAATGAGCAGTTCTTC. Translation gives CASSLGGQGCSNEQFF.

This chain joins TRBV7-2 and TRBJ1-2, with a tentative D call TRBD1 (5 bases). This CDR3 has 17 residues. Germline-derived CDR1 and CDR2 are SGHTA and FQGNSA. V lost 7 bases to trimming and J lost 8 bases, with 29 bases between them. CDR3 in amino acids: CASTPMGTLLSFGGYTF. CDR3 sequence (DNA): TGTGCCAGCACCCCAATGGGGACTCTCCTCTCCTTCGGGGGCTACACCTTC.